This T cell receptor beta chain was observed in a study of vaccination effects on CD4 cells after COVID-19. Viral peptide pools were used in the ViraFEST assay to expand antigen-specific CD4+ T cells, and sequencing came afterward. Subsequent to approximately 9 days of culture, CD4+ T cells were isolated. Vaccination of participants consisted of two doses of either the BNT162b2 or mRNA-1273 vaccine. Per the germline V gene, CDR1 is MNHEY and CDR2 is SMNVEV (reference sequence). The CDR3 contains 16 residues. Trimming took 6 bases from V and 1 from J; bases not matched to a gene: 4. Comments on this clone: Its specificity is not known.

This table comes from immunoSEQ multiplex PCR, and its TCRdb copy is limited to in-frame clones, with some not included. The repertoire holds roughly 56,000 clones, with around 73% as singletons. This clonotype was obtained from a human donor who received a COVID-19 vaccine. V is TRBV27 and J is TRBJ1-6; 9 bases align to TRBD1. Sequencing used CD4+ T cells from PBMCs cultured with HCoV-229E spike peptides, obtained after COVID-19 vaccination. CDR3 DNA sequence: TGTGCCAGCAGAAAGACAGGGGGGTCCTATAATTCACCCCTCCACTTT. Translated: CASRKTGGSYNSPLHF.